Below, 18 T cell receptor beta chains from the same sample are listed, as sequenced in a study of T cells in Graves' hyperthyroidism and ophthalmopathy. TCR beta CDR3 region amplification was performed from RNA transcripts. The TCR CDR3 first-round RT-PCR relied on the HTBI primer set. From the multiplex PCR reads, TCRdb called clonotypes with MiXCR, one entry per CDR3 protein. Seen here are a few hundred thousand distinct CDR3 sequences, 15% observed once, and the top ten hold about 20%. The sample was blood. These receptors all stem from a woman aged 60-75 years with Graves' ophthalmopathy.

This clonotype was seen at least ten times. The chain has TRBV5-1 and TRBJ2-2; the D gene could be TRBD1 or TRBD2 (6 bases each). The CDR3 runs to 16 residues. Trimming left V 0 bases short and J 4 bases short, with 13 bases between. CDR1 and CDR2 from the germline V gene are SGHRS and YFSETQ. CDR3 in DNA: TGCGCCAGCAGCTTGGCCGGGGGCGGATCCACCGGGGAGCTGTTTTTT. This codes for CASSLAGGGSTGELFF.

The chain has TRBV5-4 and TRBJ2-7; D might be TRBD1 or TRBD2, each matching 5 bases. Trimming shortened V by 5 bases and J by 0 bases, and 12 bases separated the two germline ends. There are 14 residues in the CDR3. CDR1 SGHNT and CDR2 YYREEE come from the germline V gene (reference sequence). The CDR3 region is CASRPVGDSYEQYF. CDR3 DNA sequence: TGTGCCAGCAGACCAGTGGGGGACTCCTACGAGCAGTACTTC.

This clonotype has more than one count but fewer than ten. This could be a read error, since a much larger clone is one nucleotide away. The CDR3 DNA is TGTGCCAGCAGCTCATCGACTAGCGAGCACACAGATACGCAGTATTTT. It encodes CASSSSTSEHTDTQYF. The chain employs TRBV13 and TRBJ2-3; 8 bases agree with TRBD2. This CDR3 is built from 16 residues. Unmatched junction bases numbered 8, after V lost 4 bases and J lost 2 bases. CDR1 and CDR2 from the germline V gene are PRHDT and FYEKMQ (reference sequence).

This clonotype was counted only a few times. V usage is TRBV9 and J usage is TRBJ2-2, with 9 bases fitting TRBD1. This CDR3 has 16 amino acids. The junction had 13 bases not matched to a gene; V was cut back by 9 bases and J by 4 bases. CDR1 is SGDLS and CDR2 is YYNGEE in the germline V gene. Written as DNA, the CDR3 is TGTGCCACCCGTCCCCCGGGACAGGGTCCCACCGGGGAGCTGTTTTTT. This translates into CATRPPGQGPTGELFF.

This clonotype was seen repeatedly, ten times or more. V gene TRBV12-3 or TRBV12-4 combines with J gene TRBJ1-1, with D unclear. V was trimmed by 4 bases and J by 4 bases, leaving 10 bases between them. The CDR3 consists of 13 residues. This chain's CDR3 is CASSYLGTTEAFF. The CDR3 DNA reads TGTGCCAGCAGTTATCTGGGAACCACTGAAGCTTTCTTT.

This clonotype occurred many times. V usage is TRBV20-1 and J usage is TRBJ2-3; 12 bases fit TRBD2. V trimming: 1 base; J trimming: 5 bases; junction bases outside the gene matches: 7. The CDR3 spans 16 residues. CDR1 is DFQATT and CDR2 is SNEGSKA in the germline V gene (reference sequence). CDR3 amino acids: CSARGASGRGEDTQYF. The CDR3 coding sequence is TGCAGTGCTAGAGGGGCTAGCGGGAGGGGGGAAGATACGCAGTATTTT.

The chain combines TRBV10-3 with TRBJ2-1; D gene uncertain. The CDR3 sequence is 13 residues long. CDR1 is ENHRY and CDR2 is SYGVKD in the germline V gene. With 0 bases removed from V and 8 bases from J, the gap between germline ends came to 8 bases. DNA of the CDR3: TGTGCCATCAGTGAGTCGATTCGAGATGAGCAGTTCTTC. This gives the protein CAISESIRDEQFF.

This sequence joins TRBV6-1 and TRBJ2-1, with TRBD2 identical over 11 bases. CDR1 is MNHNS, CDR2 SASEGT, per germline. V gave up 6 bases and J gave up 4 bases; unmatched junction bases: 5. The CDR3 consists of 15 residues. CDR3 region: CASRLGLAEYNEQFF. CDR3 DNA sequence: TGTGCCAGCAGATTGGGACTAGCGGAATACAATGAGCAGTTCTTC.

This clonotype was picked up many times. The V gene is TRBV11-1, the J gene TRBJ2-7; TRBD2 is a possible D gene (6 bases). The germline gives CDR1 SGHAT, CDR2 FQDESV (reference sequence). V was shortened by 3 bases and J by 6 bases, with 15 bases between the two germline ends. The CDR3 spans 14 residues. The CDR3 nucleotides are TGTGCCAGCAGCTTTCCCGGCACTAGCTCCGAGCAGTACTTC. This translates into CASSFPGTSSEQYF.

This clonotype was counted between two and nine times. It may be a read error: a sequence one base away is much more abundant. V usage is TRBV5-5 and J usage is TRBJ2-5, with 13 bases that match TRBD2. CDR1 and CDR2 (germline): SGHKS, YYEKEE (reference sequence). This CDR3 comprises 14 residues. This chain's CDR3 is CVSSPGLAGVGEYF. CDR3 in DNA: TGCGTCAGCAGCCCAGGACTAGCGGGAGTCGGGGAGTACTTC.

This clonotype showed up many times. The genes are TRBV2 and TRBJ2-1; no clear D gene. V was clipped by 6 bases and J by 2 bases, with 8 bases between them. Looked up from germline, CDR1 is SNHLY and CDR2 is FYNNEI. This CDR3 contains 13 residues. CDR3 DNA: TGTGCCAGCAGCCCGGACCCCTACAATGAGCAGTTCTTC. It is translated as CASSPDPYNEQFF.

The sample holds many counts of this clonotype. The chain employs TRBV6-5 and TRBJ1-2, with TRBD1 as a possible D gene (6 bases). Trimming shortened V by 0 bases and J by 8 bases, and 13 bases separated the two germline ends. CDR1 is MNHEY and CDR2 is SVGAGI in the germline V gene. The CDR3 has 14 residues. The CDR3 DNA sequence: TGTGCCAGCAGTTACTCGGCAGGGGAAGTCGGCTACACCTTC. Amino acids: CASSYSAGEVGYTF.

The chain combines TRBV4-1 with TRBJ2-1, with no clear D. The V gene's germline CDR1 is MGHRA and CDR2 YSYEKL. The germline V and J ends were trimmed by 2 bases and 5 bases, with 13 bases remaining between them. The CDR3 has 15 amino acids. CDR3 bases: TGCGCCAGCAGCCAATCCGGGTTAGGCCACAATGAGCAGTTCTTC. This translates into CASSQSGLGHNEQFF.

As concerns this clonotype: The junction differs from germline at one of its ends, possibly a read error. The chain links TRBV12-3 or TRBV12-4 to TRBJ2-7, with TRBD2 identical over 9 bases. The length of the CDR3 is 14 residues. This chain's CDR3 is CASSLTSGSYEQHF. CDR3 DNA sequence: TGTGCCAGCAGTTTGACTAGCGGCTCCTACGAGCAGCACTTC.

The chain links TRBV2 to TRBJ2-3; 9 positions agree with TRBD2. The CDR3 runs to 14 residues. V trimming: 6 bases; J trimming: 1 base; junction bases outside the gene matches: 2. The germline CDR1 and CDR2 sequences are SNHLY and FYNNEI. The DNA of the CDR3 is TGTGCCAGCAGGAGACTAGCGGGCACAGATACGCAGTATTTT. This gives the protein CASRRLAGTDTQYF.

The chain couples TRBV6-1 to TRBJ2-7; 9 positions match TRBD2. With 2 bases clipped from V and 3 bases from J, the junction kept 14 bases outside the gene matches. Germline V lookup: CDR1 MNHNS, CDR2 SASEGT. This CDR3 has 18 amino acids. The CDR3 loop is CASSELNSGLASLYEQYF. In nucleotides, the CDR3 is TGTGCCAGCAGTGAATTAAATTCGGGACTAGCATCACTCTACGAGCAGTACTTC.

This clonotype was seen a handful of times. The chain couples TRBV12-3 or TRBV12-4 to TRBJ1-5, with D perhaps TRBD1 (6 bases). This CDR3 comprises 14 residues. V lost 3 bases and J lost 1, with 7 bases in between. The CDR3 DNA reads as TGTGCCAGCAGTTTTGGACAGAGCAATCAGCCCCAGCATTTT. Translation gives CASSFGQSNQPQHF.

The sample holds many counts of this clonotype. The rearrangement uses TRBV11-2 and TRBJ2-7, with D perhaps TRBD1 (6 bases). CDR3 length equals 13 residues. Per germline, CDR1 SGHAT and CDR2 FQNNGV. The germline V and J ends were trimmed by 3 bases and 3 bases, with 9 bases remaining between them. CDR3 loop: CASSFGTLYEQYF. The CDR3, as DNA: TGTGCCAGCAGCTTCGGGACACTCTACGAGCAGTACTTC.